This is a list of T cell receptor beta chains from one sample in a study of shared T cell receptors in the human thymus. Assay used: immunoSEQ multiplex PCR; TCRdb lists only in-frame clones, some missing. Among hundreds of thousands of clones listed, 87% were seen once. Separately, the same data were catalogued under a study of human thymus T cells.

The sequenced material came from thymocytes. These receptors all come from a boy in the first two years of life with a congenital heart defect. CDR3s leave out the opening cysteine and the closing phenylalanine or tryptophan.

CDR3 protein: AWSVEARQGEILNSQPQH
J gene: TRBJ1-5
V gene: TRBV30

CDR3 protein: SLKGLLNTDTQY
J gene: TRBJ2-3
V gene: TRBV29-1

CDR3 protein: ATSMFDRALPNTGELF
J gene: TRBJ2-2
V gene: TRBV15

CDR3 protein: ASSLNPDRAIYEQY
J gene: TRBJ2-7
V gene: TRBV7-9

CDR3 protein: ASMSPQTQY
J gene: TRBJ2-3
V gene: TRBV28

CDR3 protein: ASRDSLSEQY
J gene: TRBJ2-7
V gene: TRBV30

CDR3 protein: ASSQERDRPKQETQY
J gene: TRBJ2-5
V gene: TRBV14

CDR3 protein: ASSHGQSPINYGYT
J gene: TRBJ1-2
V gene: TRBV11-2

CDR3 protein: ASSRTRRGSGYT
J gene: TRBJ1-2
V gene: TRBV6-5

CDR3 protein: ATSRYASWAGGPTDTQY
J gene: TRBJ2-3
V gene: TRBV15

CDR3 protein: ASSLVCRGGPYTEAF
J gene: TRBJ1-1
V gene: TRBV5-1

CDR3 protein: ASSFSLGSYRVSNQPQH
J gene: TRBJ1-5
V gene: TRBV28

CDR3 protein: ASSQTWTGGAYGYT
J gene: TRBJ1-2
V gene: TRBV4-1

CDR3 protein: ASSLADRWTSQKETQY
J gene: TRBJ2-5
V gene: TRBV7-8

CDR3 protein: ATDPTGTPEREQY
J gene: TRBJ2-7
V gene: TRBV28

CDR3 protein: ASSVGRDIRKVSADTQY
J gene: TRBJ2-3
V gene: TRBV9

CDR3 protein: ASSLIPPTGTGANVLT
J gene: TRBJ2-6
V gene: TRBV9

CDR3 protein: ASSAGTGGFLATNEKLF
J gene: TRBJ1-4
V gene: TRBV19

CDR3 protein: ASSQAPTDYGYT
J gene: TRBJ1-2
V gene: TRBV4-1

CDR3 protein: ASRRDRGLSPLH
J gene: TRBJ1-6
V gene: TRBV6-6

CDR3 protein: ASSSRTGKNTEAF
J gene: TRBJ1-1
V gene: TRBV6-5

CDR3 protein: ASSSPPGQGAYEQY
J gene: TRBJ2-7
V gene: TRBV27

CDR3 protein: ASSLGNLRGNEQF
J gene: TRBJ2-1
V gene: TRBV28

CDR3 protein: ASSQAPPREGSEQF
J gene: TRBJ2-1
V gene: TRBV4-3